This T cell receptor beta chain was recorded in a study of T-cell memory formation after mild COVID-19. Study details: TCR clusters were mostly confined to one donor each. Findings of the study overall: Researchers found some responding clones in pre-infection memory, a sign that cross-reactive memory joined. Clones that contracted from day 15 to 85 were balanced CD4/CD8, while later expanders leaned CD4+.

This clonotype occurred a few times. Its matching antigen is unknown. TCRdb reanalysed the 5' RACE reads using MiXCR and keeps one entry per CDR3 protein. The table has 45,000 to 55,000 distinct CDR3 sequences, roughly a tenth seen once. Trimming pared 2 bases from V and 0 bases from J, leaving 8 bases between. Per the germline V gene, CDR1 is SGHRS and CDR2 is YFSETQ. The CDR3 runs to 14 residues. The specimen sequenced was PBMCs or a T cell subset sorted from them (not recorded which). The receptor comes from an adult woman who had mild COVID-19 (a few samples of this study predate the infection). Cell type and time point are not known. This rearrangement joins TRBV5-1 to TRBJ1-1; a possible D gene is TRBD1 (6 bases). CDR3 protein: CASSFGQLNTEAFF. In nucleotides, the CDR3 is TGCGCCAGCAGCTTCGGACAGCTGAACACTGAAGCTTTCTTT.